The rows below give T cell receptor beta chains drawn from one sample of a study of graft-versus-host responses after intestinal transplantation. TCRdb's copy holds only in-frame clones and misses some; the assay was immunoSEQ multiplex PCR. The data contain approximately 100,000 clones, roughly 93% of them singletons. What these receptors recognize is not known. The source was unstimulated CD8+ T cells sorted from spleen or lymph node cells, collected before intestinal transplant. These receptor sequences come from a human donor who received an intestinal transplant. CDR3s leave out the opening cysteine and the closing phenylalanine or tryptophan. Fields, in order: V gene, clone size, CDR3 protein. Clone size is given for some rows only: seen once, a few or many times, or a class if the clone is expanded.

TRBV10-2,NA,ASRLVSTDTQY
TRBV10-3,NA,AISEGGVEAF
TRBV27,NA,ASSLSGGVSNQPQH
TRBV5-5,NA,ASSPSGRGAVNQPQH
TRBV4-1,NA,ASSQLSGAQETQY
TRBV2,NA,ASSELGTGYFGNQPQH
TRBV25-1,NA,ASTEAGGHDGYT
TRBV30,NA,AWSVGLNTEAF
TRBV5-1,once,ASSSNLQGAVYGYT
TRBV2,NA,AYGSFNEQF
TRBV15,NA,ATSRQIDYEQY
TRBV4-1,NA,ASSPGGAAMSANTGELF
TRBV29-1,NA,SVIRTGPLVQETQY
TRBV27,once,ASSLSIGSGSDTQY
TRBV29-1,NA,SVEGSASGTDTQY
TRBV7-2,NA,ASRRLGLAGGLGYNEQF
TRBV5-4,NA,ASSLVPDNTEAF
TRBV6-4,NA,ASSEGIRQLNQPQH
TRBV19,NA,ASRGTGSSYEQY
TRBV11-2,NA,ASSLPTSGGGEQF
TRBV6-5,NA,ASVLGGEQF
TRBV28,NA,ASSSRDSRQPQH
TRBV5-1,NA,ASSLVGRGRQETQY
TRBV27,NA,ASSLVQGANEQY
TRBV5-4,NA,ASSPWVVGPSDTQY
TRBV7-3,NA,ASSLGRRPSYYYEQY
TRBV9,few,ASSGRDALGELF
TRBV6-5,NA,ASIWVTEAF
TRBV7-2,NA,ASSLVGAGNEQF
TRBV9,NA,ASSPRTSGQNIQY
TRBV19,NA,ASSIIGGQTEAF
TRBV7-6,NA,ASSTLAGGPNEQF
TRBV6-6,NA,ASSYSTNTQY
TRBV27,NA,ASRWTGGTEAF
TRBV4-2,once,ASSQWVFTGELF
TRBV2,NA,ASTPSGDYNEQF
TRBV7-9,NA,ASSSLGAETQY
TRBV11-2,NA,ASSPIRLAEVSNEQF
TRBV9,once,ASSVYPGKGYGYT
TRBV29-1,once,SVEDRSRNYGYT
TRBV15,NA,ATSRQGQGPTAGWYGYT